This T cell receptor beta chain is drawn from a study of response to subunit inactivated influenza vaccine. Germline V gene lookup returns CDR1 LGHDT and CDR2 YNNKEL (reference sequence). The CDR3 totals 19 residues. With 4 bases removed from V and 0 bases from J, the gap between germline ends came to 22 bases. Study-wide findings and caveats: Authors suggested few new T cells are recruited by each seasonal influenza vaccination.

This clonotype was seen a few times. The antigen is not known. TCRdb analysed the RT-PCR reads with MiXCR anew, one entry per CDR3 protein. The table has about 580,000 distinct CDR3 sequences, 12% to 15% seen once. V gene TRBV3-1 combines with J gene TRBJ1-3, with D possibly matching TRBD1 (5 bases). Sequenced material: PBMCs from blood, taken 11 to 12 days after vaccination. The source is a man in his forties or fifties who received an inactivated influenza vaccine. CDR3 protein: CASSPGWLHSGGSGNTIYF. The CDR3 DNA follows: TGTGCCAGCAGCCCCGGATGGCTACATAGCGGGGGCTCTGGAAACACCATATATTTT.